This T cell receptor beta chain originates from a study of T cell repertoires in cytomegalovirus infection. Whole-study context: In public TCR beta signatures, there were indications of both CMV infection and matching HLA type. Findings and caveats of the study: Summed frequency of shared TCR beta families picked out CMV carriers who also had the relevant HLA. It was HLA-C-restricted CMV-specific TCR beta clonotypes that dominated the response ex vivo.

V was shortened by 3 bases and J by 8 bases, with 11 bases between the two germline ends. The CDR3 is made up of 14 amino acids. Germline loops: CDR1 KGHSH, CDR2 LQKENI. This clonotype was observed at least ten times. Its antigen is currently unknown. MiXCR, run by TCRdb on the reads, gives a single entry per CDR3 protein. The repertoire holds about 500,000 distinct CDR3 sequences, with about 33% as singletons. The source of this sequence is a human donor in good health (CMV status not recorded). Some clones in this sample may be carry-over from other donors' samples. This chain connects TRBV18 to TRBJ1-6; possibly TRBD1 for D (6 bases). Specimen: cultured PBMCs, collected from culture after CMV antigen stimulation. As DNA, the CDR3 is TGTGCCAGCTCACCTTCGGCAGGGGATTCACCCCTCCACTTT. Protein: CASSPSAGDSPLHF.